This T cell receptor (beta chain) came from a study of T cell responses to AZD1222 COVID-19 vaccine. Germline V gene sequence: CDR1 SGHNT, CDR2 YYREEE (reference sequence). This CDR3 has 16 amino acids. V lost 5 bases and J lost 2; bases outside the gene matches: 7. Assay: immunoSEQ multiplex PCR; the TCRdb copy retains only in-frame clones and omits some. Among 100,000 to 150,000 clones listed, roughly 87% were seen once. This clonotype was sampled from an adult in good health. The material was peripheral blood, obtained on day 0 of MenACWY control vaccination. The chain is built from TRBV5-4 and TRBJ1-5; 10 nucleotides match TRBD1. The CDR3 spells CASSYTGTGGNQPQHF. CDR3 nucleotides: TGTGCCAGCAGTTATACCGGGACAGGGGGCAATCAGCCCCAGCATTTT.